This T cell receptor (beta chain) was identified in a study of sequential checkpoint blockade in melanoma (dated by TCRdb to between 2017 and 2020). Looking at the study overall: Using 1:1 randomization, the trial assigned patients either to first-line nivolumab followed by ipilimumab (arm A) or to ipilimumab followed by nivolumab (arm B). Maintenance nivolumab came after each of the two trial sequences. On the study overall, not on this receptor specifically: The model for predicting response that combines TCR metrics with mutation burden needs to be validated in larger, independent patient cohorts.

Reading the label with the study, this specimen's treatment or condition is: randomized to nivolumab then ipilimumab (arm A) or the reverse (arm B). No trial patient had received prior DNA-damaging chemotherapy. A FACS Aria II flow cytometer was used to sort live CD3+CD8+ cells that were negative for CD19 and CD56 from thawed PBMCs. Samples came from patients with melanoma in CheckMate 064, a randomized, open-label phase II trial of sequential checkpoint blockade. Peripheral blood mononuclear cells were collected by leukapheresis, purified with Ficoll-Paque, and frozen in human serum with 10% DMSO. Purity of sorted blood CD3+CD8+ cells was verified at >98% immediately after sorting, followed by DNA extraction. As to this clone: The clone's antigen remains unknown. Relative to the germline gene, one junction end is altered; a read error may explain this. Different DNA sequences within this sample yield the same CDR3.

The immunoSEQ Assay was used to immunosequence TCRbeta CDR3 regions from genomic DNA. Genomic DNA was amplified by bias-controlled multiplex PCR before high-throughput sequencing. In the paper's pipeline: To quantify the absolute abundance of each unique TCRbeta CDR3 region, the sequences were collapsed and filtered. Clonality, defined as 1 minus Pielou's evenness, was calculated using only productive rearrangements. A previously published method was used to identify clones whose frequencies were significantly greater in on-treatment samples than in baseline samples. Drawn from immuneACCESS, this table holds only the in-frame rearrangements with V and J called that TCRdb kept. Clones are partly lost; checked studies trace under half to an unresolved V gene and leave the rest unexplained. The DNA was the basis for D and trimming; V, J and clone size are from that table. In this sample the table shows about 38,000 clones, around nine tenths of which occur a single time. The ten largest account for over 10% of the sample.

Reading the germline V gene (reference sequence) gives CDR1 LNHDA and CDR2 SQIVND. Reading from cysteine to phenylalanine, the CDR3 counts 14 amino acids. Only CDR3 DNA remains: 42 bases, in frame from the first base. The specimen was CD8+ T cells sorted from blood (inferred from file names), collected from a patient given nivolumab and ipilimumab in sequence. Rearrangement joined TRBV19 to TRBJ1-2, with the D segment identity uncertain. The receptor's source is a human donor with melanoma. The nucleotide sequence is given as TGTGCCAGTTATAATGGTAGGGAGAACTACGGCTACACCTTC. The encoded protein is CASYNGRENYGYTF.